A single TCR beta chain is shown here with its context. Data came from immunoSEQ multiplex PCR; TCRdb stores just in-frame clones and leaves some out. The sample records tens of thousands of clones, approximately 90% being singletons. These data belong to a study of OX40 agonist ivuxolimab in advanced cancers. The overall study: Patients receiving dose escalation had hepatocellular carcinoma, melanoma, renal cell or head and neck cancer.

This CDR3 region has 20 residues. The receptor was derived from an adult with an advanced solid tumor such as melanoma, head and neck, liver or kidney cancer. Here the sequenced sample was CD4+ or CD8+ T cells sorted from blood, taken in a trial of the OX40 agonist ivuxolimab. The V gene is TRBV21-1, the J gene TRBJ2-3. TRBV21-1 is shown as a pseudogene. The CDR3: CASSNREPIEGDFQADTQYF. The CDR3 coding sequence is TGTGCCAGCAGCAATAGGGAACCAATAGAGGGGGACTTCCAGGCAGATACGCAGTATTTT.